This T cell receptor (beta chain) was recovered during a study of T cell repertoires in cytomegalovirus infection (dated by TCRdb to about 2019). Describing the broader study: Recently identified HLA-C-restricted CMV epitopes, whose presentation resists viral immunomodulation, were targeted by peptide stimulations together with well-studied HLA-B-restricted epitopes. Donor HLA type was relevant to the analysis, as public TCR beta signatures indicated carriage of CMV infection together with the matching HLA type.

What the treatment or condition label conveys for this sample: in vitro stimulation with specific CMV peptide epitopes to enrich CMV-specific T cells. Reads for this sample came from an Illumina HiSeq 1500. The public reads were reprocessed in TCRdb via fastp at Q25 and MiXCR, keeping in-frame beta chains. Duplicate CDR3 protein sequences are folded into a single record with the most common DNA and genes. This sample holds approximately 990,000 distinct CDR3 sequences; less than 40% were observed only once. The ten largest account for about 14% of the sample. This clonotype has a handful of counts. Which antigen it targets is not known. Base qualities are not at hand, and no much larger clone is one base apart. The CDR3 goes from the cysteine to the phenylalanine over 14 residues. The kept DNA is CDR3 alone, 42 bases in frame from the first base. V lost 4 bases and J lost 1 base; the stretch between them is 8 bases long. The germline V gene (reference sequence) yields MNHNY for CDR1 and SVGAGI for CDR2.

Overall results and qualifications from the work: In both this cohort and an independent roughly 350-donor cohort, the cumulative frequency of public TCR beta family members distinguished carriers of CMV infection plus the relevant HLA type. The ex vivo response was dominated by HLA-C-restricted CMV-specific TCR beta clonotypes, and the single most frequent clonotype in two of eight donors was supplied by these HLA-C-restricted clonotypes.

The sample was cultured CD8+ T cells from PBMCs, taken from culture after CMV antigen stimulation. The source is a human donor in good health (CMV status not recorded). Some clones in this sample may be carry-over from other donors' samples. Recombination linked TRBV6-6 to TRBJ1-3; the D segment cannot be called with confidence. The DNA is TGTGCCAGCAGTTTCGCCTTTTCTGGAAACACCATATATTTT. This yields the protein CASSFAFSGNTIYF.